The sequence of this T cell receptor beta chain was determined in a study of blood T cell repertoires in COVID-19. Study overall: Sources were T cells, B-cell-depleted T cells, or PBMCs; the material itself was cDNA or gDNA.

Using immunoSEQ multiplex PCR, the repertoire was profiled, and TCRdb retains in-frame clones only, with some absent. The table records 250,000 to 400,000 clones, roughly 90% of them present only once. Looked up from germline, CDR1 is LNHDA and CDR2 is SQIVND (reference sequence). J gave up 1 base and V 6 bases, and 2 bases lay outside the gene matches. CDR3 length: 13 amino acids. This TCR was recovered from a woman aged 30 to 39 with COVID-19, enrolled during active disease. Source material: peripheral blood. The chain is built from TRBV19 and TRBJ1-1, with 7 bases aligning to TRBD1. CDR3 amino acids: CASRGGWNTEAFF. CDR3 in DNA: TGTGCCAGTAGAGGGGGCTGGAACACTGAAGCTTTCTTT.